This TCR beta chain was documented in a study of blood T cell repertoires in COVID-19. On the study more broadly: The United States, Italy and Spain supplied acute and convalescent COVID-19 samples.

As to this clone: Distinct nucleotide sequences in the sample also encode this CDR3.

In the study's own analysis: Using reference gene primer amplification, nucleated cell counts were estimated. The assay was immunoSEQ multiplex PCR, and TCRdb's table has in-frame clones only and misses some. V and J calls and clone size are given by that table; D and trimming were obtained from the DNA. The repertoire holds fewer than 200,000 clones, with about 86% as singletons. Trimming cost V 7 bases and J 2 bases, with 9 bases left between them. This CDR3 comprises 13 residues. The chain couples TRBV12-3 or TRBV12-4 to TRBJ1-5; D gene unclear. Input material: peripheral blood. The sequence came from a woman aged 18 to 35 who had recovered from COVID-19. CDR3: CASTLAGNQPQHF. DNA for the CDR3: TGTGCCAGCACCCTCGCGGGCAATCAGCCCCAGCATTTT.